Listed below are T cell receptor beta chains from one sample, sequenced in a study of blood T cell repertoires in COVID-19. Some clones are missing from TCRdb's copy, which holds only in-frame ones; the method was immunoSEQ multiplex PCR. The table shows around 92,000 clones, with about 74% occurring only once. The sequencing sample was made of peripheral blood. The receptors originated from a man aged 65-85 years with COVID-19, enrolled during active disease. Each CDR3 is given with its conserved first and last residue. The D gene is left open where the match is weak. The listing skips clone size in some rows; elsewhere it reads once, few, many or a size class.

clone size: -
V gene: TRBV19
D gene: TRBD1
J gene: TRBJ2-7
CDR3 protein: CASSSTWGTDSYEQYF
CDR3 DNA: TGTGCCAGTAGTTCAACTTGGGGGACAGACTCCTACGAGCAGTACTTC

clone size: -
V gene: TRBV6-6
D gene: TRBD2
J gene: TRBJ2-7
CDR3 protein: CASRQTSGILYEQYF
CDR3 DNA: TGTGCCAGCAGGCAGACTAGCGGGATATTATACGAGCAGTACTTC

clone size: -
V gene: TRBV9
D gene: -
J gene: TRBJ1-2
CDR3 protein: CASSVAGEREGYTF
CDR3 DNA: TGTGCCAGCAGCGTAGCGGGGGAAAGGGAAGGCTACACCTTC

clone size: -
V gene: TRBV6-2/TRBV6-3
D gene: TRBD2
J gene: TRBJ2-7
CDR3 protein: CASSRTSGRGEQYF
CDR3 DNA: TGTGCCAGCAGCCGGACTAGCGGGAGGGGCGAGCAGTACTTC

clone size: few
V gene: TRBV6-2/TRBV6-3
D gene: -
J gene: TRBJ2-1
CDR3 protein: CASSYGANYEQFF
CDR3 DNA: TGTGCCAGCAGTTATGGGGCCAACTATGAGCAGTTCTTC

clone size: -
V gene: TRBV5-4
D gene: -
J gene: TRBJ2-1
CDR3 protein: CASSPTTGDLGNEQFF
CDR3 DNA: TGTGCCAGCAGTCCCACGACGGGAGATCTGGGCAATGAGCAGTTCTTC

clone size: -
V gene: TRBV6-5
D gene: -
J gene: TRBJ1-2
CDR3 protein: CASSRDSYYGYTF
CDR3 DNA: TGTGCCAGCAGTCGAGACAGTTACTATGGCTACACCTTC

clone size: -
V gene: TRBV5-1
D gene: TRBD1
J gene: TRBJ1-2
CDR3 protein: CASSGQGQGGNGYTF
CDR3 DNA: TGCGCCAGCAGCGGCCAAGGACAGGGAGGGAATGGCTACACCTTC

clone size: -
V gene: TRBV20-1
D gene: -
J gene: TRBJ2-1
CDR3 protein: CSASYRAFSMGQFF
CDR3 DNA: TGCAGTGCTAGTTACAGGGCTTTTAGCATGGGGCAGTTCTTC

clone size: -
V gene: TRBV19
D gene: TRBD1
J gene: TRBJ1-5
CDR3 protein: CASSRDRGIGNQPQHF
CDR3 DNA: TGTGCCAGTAGTAGGGACAGGGGGATTGGCAATCAGCCCCAGCATTTT

clone size: -
V gene: TRBV5-6
D gene: TRBD1
J gene: TRBJ1-4
CDR3 protein: CASSYRGTNEKLFF
CDR3 DNA: TGTGCCAGCAGCTACAGGGGAACTAATGAAAAACTGTTTTTT

clone size: -
V gene: TRBV11-3
D gene: -
J gene: TRBJ2-1
CDR3 protein: CASSFGIPRAGNEQFF
CDR3 DNA: TGTGCCAGCAGCTTCGGGATCCCTAGGGCGGGCAATGAGCAGTTCTTC

clone size: -
V gene: TRBV29-1
D gene: TRBD1
J gene: TRBJ1-2
CDR3 protein: CSTETGGPSYGYTF
CDR3 DNA: TGCAGCACCGAGACAGGGGGCCCTAGCTATGGCTACACCTTC

clone size: -
V gene: TRBV5-1
D gene: -
J gene: TRBJ2-1
CDR3 protein: CASSLAPRSGNEQFF
CDR3 DNA: TGCGCCAGCAGCTTGGCCCCGCGTAGCGGAAATGAGCAGTTCTTC

clone size: -
V gene: TRBV4-1
D gene: TRBD1
J gene: TRBJ1-6
CDR3 protein: CASSQQQGNRGRALHF
CDR3 DNA: TGCGCCAGCAGCCAACAACAGGGGAACAGGGGTAGAGCCCTCCACTTT

clone size: -
V gene: TRBV6-2/TRBV6-3
D gene: TRBD2
J gene: TRBJ2-1
CDR3 protein: CASSPRTSGDSGEQFF
CDR3 DNA: TGTGCCAGCAGTCCAAGGACTAGCGGGGACTCAGGAGAGCAGTTCTTC

clone size: -
V gene: TRBV28
D gene: TRBD1
J gene: TRBJ2-2
CDR3 protein: CASSLGGQITGELFF
CDR3 DNA: TGTGCCAGCAGTTTAGGGGGACAGATCACCGGGGAGCTGTTTTTT

clone size: -
V gene: TRBV19
D gene: TRBD1
J gene: TRBJ1-1
CDR3 protein: CASSMDRVRDTEAFF
CDR3 DNA: TGTGCCAGTAGTATGGACAGGGTGAGAGACACTGAAGCTTTCTTT

clone size: -
V gene: TRBV2
D gene: -
J gene: TRBJ1-6
CDR3 protein: CASTDNSPLHF
CDR3 DNA: TGTGCCAGCACTGATAATTCACCCCTCCACTTT

clone size: few
V gene: TRBV19
D gene: TRBD1
J gene: TRBJ1-5
CDR3 protein: CASSIGTTGYNQPQHF
CDR3 DNA: TGTGCCAGTAGTATTGGGACGACAGGGTATAATCAGCCCCAGCATTTT

clone size: many
V gene: TRBV11-2
D gene: -
J gene: TRBJ1-4
CDR3 protein: CASSRRGLTNEKLFF
CDR3 DNA: TGTGCCAGCAGCCGCCGTGGGCTAACTAATGAAAAACTGTTTTTT

clone size: once
V gene: TRBV18
D gene: TRBD1
J gene: TRBJ1-2
CDR3 protein: CASSPSQGTNYGYTF
CDR3 DNA: TGTGCCAGCTCACCCTCACAGGGGACTAACTATGGCTACACCTTC

clone size: -
V gene: TRBV4-2
D gene: -
J gene: TRBJ1-2
CDR3 protein: CASSQSGGLNYGYTF
CDR3 DNA: TGTGCCAGCAGCCAATCGGGGGGCCTAAACTATGGCTACACCTTC

clone size: -
V gene: TRBV10-3
D gene: -
J gene: TRBJ1-2
CDR3 protein: CAIGTDPNYGYTF
CDR3 DNA: TGTGCCATCGGTACAGATCCTAACTATGGCTACACCTTC

clone size: few
V gene: TRBV30
D gene: TRBD1
J gene: TRBJ2-7
CDR3 protein: CAWSHKGRGRTHEQYF
CDR3 DNA: TGTGCCTGGAGCCATAAGGGCAGGGGGCGAACCCACGAGCAGTACTTC

clone size: -
V gene: TRBV6-1
D gene: -
J gene: TRBJ2-7
CDR3 protein: CASSERLIAETLSYEQYF
CDR3 DNA: TGTGCCAGCAGTGAACGTTTAATAGCGGAGACCCTCTCCTACGAGCAGTACTTC

clone size: -
V gene: TRBV28
D gene: TRBD2
J gene: TRBJ2-1
CDR3 protein: CASSTSGSQYEQFF
CDR3 DNA: TGTGCCAGCAGTACTAGCGGGAGTCAGTATGAGCAGTTCTTC

clone size: -
V gene: TRBV3-1/TRBV3-2
D gene: -
J gene: TRBJ1-1
CDR3 protein: CASTRGATEAFF
CDR3 DNA: TGTGCCAGCACCCGCGGAGCCACTGAAGCTTTCTTT

clone size: medium-sized
V gene: TRBV11-2
D gene: -
J gene: TRBJ1-1
CDR3 protein: CASSSQGMNTEAFF
CDR3 DNA: TGTGCCAGCAGCTCGCAGGGCATGAACACTGAAGCTTTCTTT

clone size: -
V gene: TRBV6-5
D gene: TRBD1
J gene: TRBJ2-7
CDR3 protein: CASRKTGISYEQYF
CDR3 DNA: TGTGCCAGCAGAAAGACAGGGATATCCTACGAGCAGTACTTC

clone size: few
V gene: TRBV5-1
D gene: -
J gene: TRBJ2-5
CDR3 protein: CASSLAVGGGQETQYF
CDR3 DNA: TGCGCCAGCAGCTTGGCCGTGGGGGGAGGTCAAGAGACCCAGTACTTC

clone size: few
V gene: TRBV7-6
D gene: TRBD1
J gene: TRBJ2-6
CDR3 protein: CASSSDRDPGSGANVLTF
CDR3 DNA: TGTGCCAGCAGTTCCGACAGGGACCCCGGCTCTGGGGCCAACGTCCTGACTTTC

clone size: -
V gene: TRBV29-1
D gene: TRBD1
J gene: TRBJ2-2
CDR3 protein: CSGTTGVRDTGELFF
CDR3 DNA: TGCAGCGGAACTACAGGGGTCCGGGACACCGGGGAGCTGTTTTTT

clone size: few
V gene: TRBV2
D gene: -
J gene: TRBJ1-2
CDR3 protein: CASSPGGDGYGYTF
CDR3 DNA: TGTGCCAGCAGCCCGGGGGGGGACGGCTATGGCTACACCTTC

clone size: few
V gene: TRBV28
D gene: -
J gene: TRBJ1-2
CDR3 protein: CASSLQGLGDGYTF
CDR3 DNA: TGTGCCAGCAGTCTCCAGGGTCTAGGGGATGGCTACACCTTC

clone size: -
V gene: TRBV15
D gene: TRBD1
J gene: TRBJ1-2
CDR3 protein: CATSLLGQDYGYTF
CDR3 DNA: TGTGCCACCAGCCTACTCGGACAGGACTATGGCTACACCTTC

clone size: -
V gene: TRBV7-2
D gene: TRBD1
J gene: TRBJ1-2
CDR3 protein: CASALSPGQGLSGGYTF
CDR3 DNA: TGTGCCAGCGCCCTCAGTCCTGGACAGGGGCTAAGTGGTGGCTACACCTTC

clone size: -
V gene: TRBV6-2/TRBV6-3
D gene: -
J gene: TRBJ1-1
CDR3 protein: CASSYIYTTEAFF
CDR3 DNA: TGTGCCAGCAGCTATATATACACCACTGAAGCTTTCTTT

clone size: -
V gene: TRBV11-1
D gene: -
J gene: TRBJ2-1
CDR3 protein: CASSLGGEQFF
CDR3 DNA: TGTGCCAGCAGCTTGGGGGGTGAGCAGTTCTTC

clone size: -
V gene: TRBV5-1
D gene: TRBD2
J gene: TRBJ2-1
CDR3 protein: CASSLGGTNNEQFF
CDR3 DNA: TGCGCCAGCAGCTTGGGCGGGACTAACAATGAGCAGTTCTTC

clone size: few
V gene: TRBV3-1/TRBV3-2
D gene: -
J gene: TRBJ1-2
CDR3 protein: CASSFRRGGVGYTF
CDR3 DNA: TGTGCCAGCAGCTTTCGACGAGGGGGGGTCGGCTACACCTTC

clone size: -
V gene: TRBV6-1
D gene: TRBD1
J gene: TRBJ1-2
CDR3 protein: CASSEALRTGPYYGYTF
CDR3 DNA: TGTGCCAGCAGTGAAGCGCTACGGACAGGGCCCTACTATGGCTACACCTTC

clone size: -
V gene: TRBV7-2
D gene: -
J gene: TRBJ1-2
CDR3 protein: CASSSDRLNYGYTF
CDR3 DNA: TGTGCCAGCAGCTCCGACAGGTTGAACTATGGCTACACCTTC

clone size: -
V gene: TRBV27
D gene: -
J gene: TRBJ2-3
CDR3 protein: CASSSTRGAVDTQYF
CDR3 DNA: TGTGCCAGCAGTTCCACCAGGGGGGCAGTGGATACGCAGTATTTT

clone size: -
V gene: TRBV24-1
D gene: TRBD1
J gene: TRBJ1-2
CDR3 protein: CATSDLHRGTGYTF
CDR3 DNA: TGTGCCACCAGTGATTTGCACAGGGGGACTGGCTACACCTTC

clone size: -
V gene: TRBV4-3
D gene: TRBD1
J gene: TRBJ1-1
CDR3 protein: CASSQETGDTEAFF
CDR3 DNA: TGCGCCAGCAGCCAAGAAACAGGGGACACTGAAGCTTTCTTT

clone size: -
V gene: TRBV27
D gene: TRBD2
J gene: TRBJ2-7
CDR3 protein: CASSLTVGGPLYEQYF
CDR3 DNA: TGTGCCAGCAGTTTGACCGTGGGAGGGCCTTTATACGAGCAGTACTTC

clone size: -
V gene: TRBV7-2
D gene: -
J gene: TRBJ2-2
CDR3 protein: CASSFTPSGAGELFF
CDR3 DNA: TGTGCCAGCAGCTTCACCCCATCCGGGGCCGGGGAGCTGTTTTTT